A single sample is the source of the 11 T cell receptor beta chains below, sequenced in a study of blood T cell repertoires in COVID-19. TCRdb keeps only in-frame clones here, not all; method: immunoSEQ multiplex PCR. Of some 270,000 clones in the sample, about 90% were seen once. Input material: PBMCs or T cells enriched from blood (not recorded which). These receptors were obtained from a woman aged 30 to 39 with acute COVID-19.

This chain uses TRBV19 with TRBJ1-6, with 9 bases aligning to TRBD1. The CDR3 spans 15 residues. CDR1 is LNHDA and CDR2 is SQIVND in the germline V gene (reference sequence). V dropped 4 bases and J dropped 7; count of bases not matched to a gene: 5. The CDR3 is CASSTQGAGNSPLHF. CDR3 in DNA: TGTGCCAGTAGTACACAGGGGGCCGGGAATTCACCCCTCCACTTT. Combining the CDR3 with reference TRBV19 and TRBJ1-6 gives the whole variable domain DGGITQSPKYLFRKEGQNVTLSCEQNLNHDAMYWYRQDPGQGLRLIYYSQIVNDFQKGDIAEGYSVSREKKESFPLTVTSAQKNPTAFYLCASSTQGAGNSPLHFGNGTRLTVT.

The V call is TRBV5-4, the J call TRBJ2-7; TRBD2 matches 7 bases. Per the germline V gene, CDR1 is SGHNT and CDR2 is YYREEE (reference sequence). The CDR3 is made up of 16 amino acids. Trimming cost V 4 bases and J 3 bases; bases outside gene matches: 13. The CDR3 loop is CASSRTSSDAIYEQYF. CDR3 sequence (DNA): TGTGCCAGCAGCAGGACTAGTTCCGACGCCATCTACGAGCAGTACTTC.

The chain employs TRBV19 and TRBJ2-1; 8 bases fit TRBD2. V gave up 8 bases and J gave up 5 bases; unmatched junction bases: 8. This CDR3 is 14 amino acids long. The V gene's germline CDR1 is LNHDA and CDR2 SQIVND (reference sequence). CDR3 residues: CASRIREGNNEQFF. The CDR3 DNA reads TGTGCCAGTCGCATCCGGGAGGGTAACAATGAGCAGTTCTTC.

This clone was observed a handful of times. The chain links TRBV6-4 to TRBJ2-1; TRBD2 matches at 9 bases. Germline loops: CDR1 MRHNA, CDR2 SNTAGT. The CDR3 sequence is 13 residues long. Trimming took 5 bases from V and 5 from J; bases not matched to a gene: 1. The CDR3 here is CASSPSGNNEQFF. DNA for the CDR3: TGTGCCAGCAGTCCTAGCGGGAACAATGAGCAGTTCTTC.

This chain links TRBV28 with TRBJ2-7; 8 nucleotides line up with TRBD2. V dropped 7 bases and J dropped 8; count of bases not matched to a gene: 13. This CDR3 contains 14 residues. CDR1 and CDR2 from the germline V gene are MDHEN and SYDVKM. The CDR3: CASISGGSGSQQYF. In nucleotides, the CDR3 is TGTGCCAGCATCTCGGGGGGGAGCGGTTCCCAGCAGTACTTC.

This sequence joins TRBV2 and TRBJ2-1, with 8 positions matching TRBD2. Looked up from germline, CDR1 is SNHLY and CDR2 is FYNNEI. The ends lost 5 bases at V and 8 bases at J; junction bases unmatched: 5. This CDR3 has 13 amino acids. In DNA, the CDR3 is TGTGCCAGCAGTTTGGATAGCGGGGATGAGCAGTTCTTC. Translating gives CASSLDSGDEQFF.

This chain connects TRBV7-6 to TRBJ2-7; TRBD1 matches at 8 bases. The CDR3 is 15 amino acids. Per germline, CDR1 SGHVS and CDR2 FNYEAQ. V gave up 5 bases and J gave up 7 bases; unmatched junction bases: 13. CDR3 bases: TGTGCCAGCAGCCAGGGGGACAGGCGGATGGAAGAGCAGTACTTC. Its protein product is CASSQGDRRMEEQYF.

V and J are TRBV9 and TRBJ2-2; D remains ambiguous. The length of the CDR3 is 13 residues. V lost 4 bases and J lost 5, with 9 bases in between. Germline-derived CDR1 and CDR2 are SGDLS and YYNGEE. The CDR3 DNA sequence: TGTGCCAGCAGCCCTGGAGTAACCGGGGAGCTGTTTTTT. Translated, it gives CASSPGVTGELFF.

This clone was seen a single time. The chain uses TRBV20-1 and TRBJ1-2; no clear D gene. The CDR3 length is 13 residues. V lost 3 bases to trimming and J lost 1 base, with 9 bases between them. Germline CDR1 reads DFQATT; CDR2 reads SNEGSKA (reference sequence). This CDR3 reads CSASGSVNYGYTF. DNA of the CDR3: TGCAGTGCTAGTGGCAGTGTTAACTATGGCTACACCTTC.

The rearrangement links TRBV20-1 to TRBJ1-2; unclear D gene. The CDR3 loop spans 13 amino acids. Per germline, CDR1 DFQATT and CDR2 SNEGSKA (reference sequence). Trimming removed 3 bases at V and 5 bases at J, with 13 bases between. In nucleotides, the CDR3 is TGCAGTGCTAGTCCCAGTTGGGCATATGGCTACACCTTC. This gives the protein CSASPSWAYGYTF.

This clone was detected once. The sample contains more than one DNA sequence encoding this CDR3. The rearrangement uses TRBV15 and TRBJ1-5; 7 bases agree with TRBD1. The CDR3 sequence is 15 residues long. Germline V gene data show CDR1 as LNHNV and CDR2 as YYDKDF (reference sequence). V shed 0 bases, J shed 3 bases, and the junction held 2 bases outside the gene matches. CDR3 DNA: TGTGCCACCAGCAGAGACAGGGGGTCCAATCAGCCCCAGCATTTT. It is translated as CATSRDRGSNQPQHF.